This T cell receptor beta chain stems from a study of radiotherapy plus CTLA-4 blockade in lung cancer. The wider study: Patients showed objective responses in over 15% of cases, and disease control was achieved by under 40%. Study-wide findings and caveats: It was early blood T cell clone dynamics, with interferon-beta, that reportedly best predicted response. The study found tumor-derived TCR clones expanded in blood after radiotherapy plus ipilimumab.

Receiving focal radiation plus CTLA-4 blockade with ipilimumab were patients who had chemo-refractory metastatic non-small-cell lung cancer. A remark on this clone: The antigen is undetermined.

Clones were sequenced by immunoSEQ multiplex PCR, and TCRdb holds only the in-frame ones, with some missing. In the table there are under 100,000 clones, roughly four fifths of which are singletons. The CDR3 length is 14 residues. CDR1 is MNHNS and CDR2 is SASEGT in the germline V gene. V lost 3 bases and J lost 6, with 15 bases in between. Specimen: peripheral blood, collected from a patient treated with radiotherapy plus ipilimumab. The source of this sequence is a human donor with non-small cell lung cancer that progressed on radiotherapy plus ipilimumab. This sequence joins TRBV6-1 and TRBJ2-7, with D maybe TRBD2 (6 bases). DNA for the CDR3: TGTGCCAGCAGTGAGCGGGGTACAGTAGCCGAGCAGTACTTC. Its translation: CASSERGTVAEQYF.